The 30 T cell receptor beta chains given below trace back to one sample, sequenced in a study of shared clonotypes between healthy human individuals. Some clones are missing from TCRdb's copy, which holds only in-frame ones; the method was immunoSEQ multiplex PCR. The profile shows around 1.6 million clones, 95% to 99% of them singletons. Sequencing used naive CD4+ T cells sorted from blood. Subset described: CD45RA+ positively selected. The receptors were gathered from a man aged 25-40 years in good health.

This clone was picked up one time. The chain links TRBV7-9 to TRBJ2-1; the D gene is possibly TRBD2 (6 bases). V was cut by 3 bases and J by 8 bases, with 20 bases left in between. The germline CDR1 and CDR2 sequences are SEHNR and FQNEAQ (reference sequence). The CDR3 is 16 residues long. The CDR3 sequence is CASSLGKAGRADEQFF. In nucleotides, the CDR3 is TGTGCCAGCAGCTTGGGGAAGGCGGGAAGGGCGGATGAGCAGTTCTTC.

This rearrangement joins TRBV4-1 to TRBJ2-1, with D unclear. V was pared by 0 bases and J by 3 bases, with 0 bases between. The CDR3 totals 12 residues. Germline V lookup: CDR1 MGHRA, CDR2 YSYEKL. The CDR3 here is CASSQDYNEQFF. DNA of the CDR3: TGCGCCAGCAGCCAAGACTACAATGAGCAGTTCTTC.

This clone showed up just a few times. The chain employs TRBV7-9 and TRBJ1-2, with D perhaps TRBD1 (5 bases). This CDR3 spans 17 amino acids. The germline gives CDR1 SEHNR, CDR2 FQNEAQ (reference sequence). V was clipped by 2 bases and J by 9 bases, with 25 bases between them. Written as DNA, the CDR3 is TGTGCCAGCAGCTTAAAGGGTTGGGGACCCGTGTTAAACCGCTACACCTTC. This codes for CASSLKGWGPVLNRYTF. Supplemented by reference TRBV7-9 and TRBJ1-2, the full variable domain reads DTGVSQNPRHKITKRGQNVTFRCDPISEHNRLYWYRQTLGQGPEFLTYFQNEAQLEKSRLLSDRFSAERPKGSFSTLEIQRTEQGDSAMYLCASSLKGWGPVLNRYTFGSGTRLTVV.

Concerning this clone: One end of the junction varies from germline; a read error may be responsible. The CDR3 nucleotides are TGCGCCCGCAGCCCTGGGGGGGGAGCCTCCTACAATGAGCAGTTCTTC. As protein: CARSPGGGASYNEQFF. The chain carries TRBV5-1 and TRBJ2-1; 7 bases map to TRBD2. The length of the CDR3 is 16 residues. Germline V gene data show CDR1 as SGHRS and CDR2 as YFSETQ.

The genes are TRBV18 and TRBJ2-2, with D perhaps assigned TRBD1 or TRBD2 (5 bases each). The CDR3 runs to 14 residues. V dropped 3 bases and J dropped 1 base, with 6 bases sitting between them. Germline values: CDR1 KGHSH, CDR2 LQKENI. The CDR3 sequence: CASSPGVNTGELFF. DNA of the CDR3: TGTGCCAGCTCACCGGGGGTGAACACCGGGGAGCTGTTTTTT.

The V gene is TRBV10-3, the J gene TRBJ2-5; the D gene is possibly TRBD1 (6 bases). The ends were cut back, 3 bases at V and 3 bases at J, with 14 bases in the middle. The CDR3 spans 15 residues. Germline loops: CDR1 ENHRY, CDR2 SYGVKD. This chain's CDR3 is CAISDQAQGKETQYF. The CDR3 DNA reads TGTGCCATCAGTGACCAGGCGCAGGGGAAAGAGACCCAGTACTTC.

The rearrangement uses TRBV4-3 and TRBJ2-1; 9 nucleotides align to TRBD2. Per the germline V gene, CDR1 is LGHNA and CDR2 is YSLEER. J was trimmed by 9 bases and V by 4 bases; bases with no gene match: 13. This CDR3 has 16 residues. The chain's CDR3 is CASSRPGAGGIGEQFF. The DNA of the CDR3 is TGCGCCAGCAGCCGTCCTGGAGCGGGAGGAATTGGTGAGCAGTTCTTC.

The chain carries TRBV6-6 and TRBJ2-3; a weak D match, TRBD1 (5 bases). Trimming pared 2 bases from V and 6 bases from J, leaving 9 bases between. Germline CDR1 MNHNY, CDR2 SVGAGI (reference sequence). The CDR3 contains 13 residues. The CDR3 DNA reads as TGTGCCAGCAGTTACCCTGGGGCCGATACGCAGTATTTT. It is translated as CASSYPGADTQYF.

The chain links TRBV10-3 to TRBJ2-5; no clear D gene. V dropped 7 bases and J dropped 7 bases, with 22 bases sitting between them. The length of the CDR3 is 15 residues. In germline, CDR1 is ENHRY, CDR2 SYGVKD. CDR3 coding DNA: TGTGCCATCATGGCCCCCACGACACCTCATCGGACCCAGTACTTC. Translating gives CAIMAPTTPHRTQYF.

The V gene is TRBV6-1, the J gene TRBJ2-3; D is unresolved. This CDR3 has 13 amino acids. The V end lost 4 bases, the J end lost 6 bases, and 11 bases lay between the germline ends. Germline values: CDR1 MNHNS, CDR2 SASEGT. The CDR3 DNA reads as TGTGCCAGCAGTGCCATGGTTCGCGATACGCAGTATTTT. The encoded protein is CASSAMVRDTQYF.

This clone has just one count. The J gene is TRBJ2-5, the V gene TRBV27; tentative D call: TRBD2 (6 bases). V lost 5 bases and J 6 bases, leaving 16 bases between the germline ends. Germline CDR1 reads MNHEY; CDR2 reads SMNVEV (reference sequence). The CDR3 sequence is 14 residues long. CDR3 coding DNA: TGTGCCAGCAGTCCCGCGGCTAGCGTAAAGACCCAGTACTTC. Its protein product is CASSPAASVKTQYF.

This chain joins TRBV28 and TRBJ2-2; D is perhaps TRBD2 (5 bases). The CDR3 has 12 residues. V was cut by 6 bases and J by 5 bases, with 7 bases left in between. Germline V gives CDR1 MDHEN, CDR2 SYDVKM. CDR3: CASRRVTGELFF. The CDR3 DNA reads TGTGCCAGCAGGAGGGTTACCGGGGAGCTGTTTTTT. Based on the CDR3 plus reference TRBV28 and TRBJ2-2, the full variable domain is DVKVTQSSRYLVKRTGEKVFLECVQDMDHENMFWYRQDPGLGLRLIYFSYDVKMKEKGDIPEGYSVSREKKERFSLILESASTNQTSMYLCASRRVTGELFFGEGSRLTVL.

The chain recombines TRBV11-3 with TRBJ2-3, with 7 positions matching TRBD1. The ends lost 4 bases at V and 2 bases at J; junction bases unmatched: 9. CDR3 size: 16 residues. The germline V gene encodes CDR1 SGHNT and CDR2 YENEEA. The CDR3 DNA follows: TGTGCCAGCAGCTCCATCGGACAGGCCCCCACAGATACGCAGTATTTT. Its translation is CASSSIGQAPTDTQYF. Full variable domain (missing parts from reference TRBV11-3 and TRBJ2-3): EAGVVQSPRYKIIEKKQPVAFWCNPISGHNTLYWYLQNLGQGPELLIRYENEEAVDDSQLPKDRFSAERLKGVDSTLKIQPAELGDSAVYLCASSSIGQAPTDTQYFGPGTRLTVL.

The chain joins TRBV28 to TRBJ2-1; 8 bases map to TRBD1. CDR1 is MDHEN, CDR2 SYDVKM, per germline. This CDR3 is 16 amino acids long. The trim removed 4 bases at V and 7 bases at J, leaving 12 bases unmatched. CDR3 protein: CASSSPRGRIWNEQFF. CDR3 coding DNA: TGTGCCAGCAGTTCCCCCAGGGGGCGGATTTGGAATGAGCAGTTCTTC.

The chain is built from TRBV10-3 and TRBJ2-5; D is perhaps TRBD2 (7 bases). V lost 4 bases and J lost 4, with 10 bases in between. The length of the CDR3 is 13 residues. Germline-derived CDR1 and CDR2 are ENHRY and SYGVKD. CDR3 protein: CAISVGGGETQYF. CDR3 in DNA: TGTGCCATCAGTGTGGGAGGGGGAGAGACCCAGTACTTC.

The genes are TRBV6-5 and TRBJ2-7, with D hard to call. This CDR3 spans 13 amino acids. Germline values: CDR1 MNHEY, CDR2 SVGAGI. V shed 7 bases and J shed 2 bases, with 12 bases lying between them. The CDR3 DNA reads TGTGCCAGCACCCGGCAGGCCCCCTACGAGCAGTACTTC. Encoded protein: CASTRQAPYEQYF.

The chain employs TRBV6-5 and TRBJ1-2; D gene ambiguous. The germline V gene encodes CDR1 MNHEY and CDR2 SVGAGI. The CDR3 is 14 amino acids. Trimming pared 0 bases from V and 4 bases from J, leaving 9 bases between. CDR3 region: CASSYSTVPYGYTF. As DNA, the CDR3 is TGTGCCAGCAGTTACTCGACGGTCCCCTATGGCTACACCTTC.

The rearrangement links TRBV6-4 to TRBJ2-3, with 10 bases lining up with TRBD2. V gave up 5 bases and J gave up 14 bases; unmatched junction bases: 10. Germline-derived CDR1 and CDR2 are MRHNA and SNTAGT. This CDR3 is 13 amino acids long. The CDR3 is CASSPNPSGSTYF. The CDR3 DNA follows: TGTGCCAGCAGTCCTAACCCTAGCGGGAGTACGTATTTT.

The chain has TRBV9 and TRBJ2-1; 9 nucleotides match TRBD2. After removal of 3 bases from V and 3 bases from J, the junction contained 4 bases not matched to a gene. Germline lookup yields CDR1 SGDLS and CDR2 YYNGEE. CDR3 length equals 15 residues. The CDR3 DNA reads TGTGCCAGCAGCGAGTGGACTAGCGACTACAATGAGCAGTTCTTC. Encoded protein: CASSEWTSDYNEQFF. The entire variable domain, with the rest obtained from reference TRBV9 and TRBJ2-1, is as follows: DSGVTQTPKHLITATGQRVTLRCSPRSGDLSVYWYQQSLDQGLQFLIQYYNGEERAKGNILERFSAQQFPDLHSELNLSSLELGDSALYFCASSEWTSDYNEQFFGPGTRLTVL.

CDR3 in DNA: TGTGCCAGCGGGCCGGCGGGCCGGGATGAGCAGTTCTTC. Amino acid sequence: CASGPAGRDEQFF. This chain uses TRBV19 with TRBJ2-1, with D perhaps matching TRBD2 (5 bases). The CDR3 covers 13 residues. CDR1 and CDR2 from the germline V gene are LNHDA and SQIVND (reference sequence). Trimming left V 9 bases short and J 8 bases short, with 17 bases between. Based on the CDR3 plus reference TRBV19 and TRBJ2-1, the full variable domain is DGGITQSPKYLFRKEGQNVTLSCEQNLNHDAMYWYRQDPGQGLRLIYYSQIVNDFQKGDIAEGYSVSREKKESFPLTVTSAQKNPTAFYLCASGPAGRDEQFFGPGTRLTVL.

The gene calls are TRBV29-1 and TRBJ2-2; TRBD1 matches 9 bases. Germline V CDR1 and CDR2: SQVTM, ANQGSEA. Trimming cost V 6 bases and J 6 bases; bases outside gene matches: 5. The CDR3 runs 13 residues. CDR3 nucleotides: TGCAGCGTGGGGGACAGGGTGGCCGGGGAGCTGTTTTTT. Translation: CSVGDRVAGELFF.

The gene calls are TRBV5-1 and TRBJ2-2; D may be TRBD1 or TRBD2 (7 bases each). Germline-derived CDR1 and CDR2 are SGHRS and YFSETQ. V shed 4 bases and J shed 5 bases, with 21 bases lying between them. This CDR3 has 17 residues. The CDR3 sequence is CASSPRQGGAGTGELFF. The CDR3 coding sequence is TGCGCCAGCAGCCCCAGACAGGGAGGGGCTGGTACCGGGGAGCTGTTTTTT.

V and J are TRBV28 and TRBJ2-7; weak D call: TRBD2 (6 bases). Between the trimmed V and J ends, which lost 8 bases and 5 bases, there was a span of 16 bases. This CDR3 has 13 residues. Looked up from germline, CDR1 is MDHEN and CDR2 is SYDVKM. CDR3 nucleotide sequence: TGTGCCAGCCGCGGGGCAGGTTTCCACGAGCAGTACTTC. It specifies CASRGAGFHEQYF.

With regard to this clone: Other DNA sequences in this specimen translate into the identical CDR3. This rearrangement joins TRBV9 to TRBJ1-1; D ambiguous. The CDR3 is made up of 13 amino acids. The germline V gene encodes CDR1 SGDLS and CDR2 YYNGEE. V shed 0 bases and J shed 3 bases, with 6 bases lying between them. This CDR3 reads CASSVVPDTEAFF. The DNA of the CDR3 is TGTGCCAGCAGCGTAGTTCCAGACACTGAAGCTTTCTTT.

The count of this clone is one. The chain has TRBV9 and TRBJ2-1; no definite D call. Germline V gene sequence: CDR1 SGDLS, CDR2 YYNGEE. Deletions cut 0 bases from V and 4 bases from J, with 14 bases between. CDR3 size: 16 residues. Here the CDR3 DNA reads TGTGCCAGCAGCGTAGGAAGCGACCCTCAATACAATGAGCAGTTCTTC. This gives the protein CASSVGSDPQYNEQFF.

The chain uses TRBV13 and TRBJ2-7, with D tentatively TRBD2 (5 bases). The V gene lost 5 bases and the J gene lost 2 bases, with 19 bases spanning the gap. Per germline, CDR1 PRHDT and CDR2 FYEKMQ (reference sequence). This CDR3 has 16 residues. CDR3 DNA sequence: TGTGCCAGCAGCGAAACTAGGATCTCACCCGCCTACGAGCAGTACTTC. This encodes CASSETRISPAYEQYF. Filled out from reference TRBV13 and TRBJ2-7, the complete variable domain reads AAGVIQSPRHLIKEKRETATLKCYPIPRHDTVYWYQQGPGQDPQFLISFYEKMQSDKGSIPDRFSAQQFSDYHSELNMSSLELGDSALYFCASSETRISPAYEQYFGPGTRLTVT.

Only one count was recorded for this clone. V is TRBV19 and J is TRBJ2-1; D is possibly TRBD1 or TRBD2 (5 bases each). The V end lost 1 base, the J end lost 4 bases, and 20 bases lay between the germline ends. The length of the CDR3 is 18 residues. In germline, CDR1 is LNHDA, CDR2 SQIVND (reference sequence). The CDR3 sequence: CASSIVGTDRVIYNEQFF. CDR3 nucleotides: TGTGCCAGTAGTATAGTGGGGACGGATCGGGTAATATACAATGAGCAGTTCTTC.

This clone was counted once. The rearrangement links TRBV2 to TRBJ2-5; perhaps D is TRBD1 or TRBD2 (5 bases each). V lost 8 bases and J lost 7, with 20 bases in between. This CDR3 is 14 amino acids long. CDR1 and CDR2 (germline): SNHLY, FYNNEI. CDR3 sequence: CASGFSGDRGTQYF. The CDR3 nucleotides read TGTGCCAGCGGGTTTTCCGGGGACCGGGGGACCCAGTACTTC.

In DNA form, the CDR3 reads TGTGCCAGCAGTTTGGCAGGGTTCAATCAGCCCCAGCATTTT. It yields the protein CASSLAGFNQPQHF. The V and J genes are TRBV28 and TRBJ1-5; a possible D gene is TRBD1 (5 bases). Trimming took 3 bases from V and 3 from J, leaving 9 bases between them. Germline V lookup: CDR1 MDHEN, CDR2 SYDVKM. This CDR3 spans 14 amino acids.

The V gene is TRBV11-3, the J gene TRBJ2-1; 9 nucleotides match TRBD1. The V gene end was trimmed by 4 bases and the J gene end by 14 bases; junction bases not matched to a gene: 9. CDR3 size: 13 residues. Germline V CDR1 and CDR2: SGHNT, YENEEA. CDR3 DNA: TGTGCCAGCAGCTCGGACGTGGGGACAGGGAAGTTCTTC. It translates to CASSSDVGTGKFF.